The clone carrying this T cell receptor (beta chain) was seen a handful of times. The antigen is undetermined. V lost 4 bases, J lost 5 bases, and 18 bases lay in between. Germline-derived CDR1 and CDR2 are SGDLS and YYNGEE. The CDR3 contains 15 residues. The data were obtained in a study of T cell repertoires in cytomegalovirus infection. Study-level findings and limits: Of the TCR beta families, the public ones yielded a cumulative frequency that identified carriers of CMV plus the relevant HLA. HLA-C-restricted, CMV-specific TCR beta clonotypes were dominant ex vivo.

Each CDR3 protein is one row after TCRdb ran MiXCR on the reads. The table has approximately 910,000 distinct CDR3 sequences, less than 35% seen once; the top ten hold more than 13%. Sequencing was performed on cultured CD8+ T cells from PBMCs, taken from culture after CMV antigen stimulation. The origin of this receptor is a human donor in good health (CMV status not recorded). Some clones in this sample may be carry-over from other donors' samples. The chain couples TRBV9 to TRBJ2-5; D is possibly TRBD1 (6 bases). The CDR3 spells CASSRGQYSTETQYF. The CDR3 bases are TGTGCCAGCAGCCGAGGACAGTACAGCACGGAGACCCAGTACTTC.